A single T cell receptor beta chain is shown here with its context. The entry originates in a study of blood T cell repertoires in COVID-19. Study background: Researchers got acute and convalescent COVID-19 samples from the United States, Italy and Spain. From T cells, B-cell-depleted T cells, or PBMCs came the material, which was cDNA or gDNA.

Authors' analysis steps: Counts of nucleated cells, estimated from reference gene primer amplification, were obtained. Only in-frame clones appear in the TCRdb table, and some are missing; sequencing was by immunoSEQ multiplex PCR. V and J calls and clone size are given by that table; D and trimming were obtained from the DNA. The sample lists 180,000 or so clones; around 88% were seen once. Trimming took 3 bases from V and 6 from J, leaving 10 bases between them. CDR3 length: 13 residues. Germline assignment: CDR1 MGHDK and CDR2 SYGVNS. The J gene is TRBJ2-3, the V gene TRBV25-1; maybe TRBD2 (5 bases). This clonotype originated in a man in his forties with acute COVID-19. Sequencing input: PBMCs or T cells enriched from blood (not recorded which). The CDR3 DNA reads as TGTGCCAGCAGTGATCCGGGGTCCGATACGCAGTATTTT. Amino acids: CASSDPGSDTQYF. Supplemented by reference TRBV25-1 and TRBJ2-3, the full variable domain reads EADIYQTPRYLVIGTGKKITLECSQTMGHDKMYWYQQDPGMELHLIHYSYGVNSTEKGDLSSESTVSRIRTEHFPLTLESARPSHTSQYLCASSDPGSDTQYFGPGTRLTVL.